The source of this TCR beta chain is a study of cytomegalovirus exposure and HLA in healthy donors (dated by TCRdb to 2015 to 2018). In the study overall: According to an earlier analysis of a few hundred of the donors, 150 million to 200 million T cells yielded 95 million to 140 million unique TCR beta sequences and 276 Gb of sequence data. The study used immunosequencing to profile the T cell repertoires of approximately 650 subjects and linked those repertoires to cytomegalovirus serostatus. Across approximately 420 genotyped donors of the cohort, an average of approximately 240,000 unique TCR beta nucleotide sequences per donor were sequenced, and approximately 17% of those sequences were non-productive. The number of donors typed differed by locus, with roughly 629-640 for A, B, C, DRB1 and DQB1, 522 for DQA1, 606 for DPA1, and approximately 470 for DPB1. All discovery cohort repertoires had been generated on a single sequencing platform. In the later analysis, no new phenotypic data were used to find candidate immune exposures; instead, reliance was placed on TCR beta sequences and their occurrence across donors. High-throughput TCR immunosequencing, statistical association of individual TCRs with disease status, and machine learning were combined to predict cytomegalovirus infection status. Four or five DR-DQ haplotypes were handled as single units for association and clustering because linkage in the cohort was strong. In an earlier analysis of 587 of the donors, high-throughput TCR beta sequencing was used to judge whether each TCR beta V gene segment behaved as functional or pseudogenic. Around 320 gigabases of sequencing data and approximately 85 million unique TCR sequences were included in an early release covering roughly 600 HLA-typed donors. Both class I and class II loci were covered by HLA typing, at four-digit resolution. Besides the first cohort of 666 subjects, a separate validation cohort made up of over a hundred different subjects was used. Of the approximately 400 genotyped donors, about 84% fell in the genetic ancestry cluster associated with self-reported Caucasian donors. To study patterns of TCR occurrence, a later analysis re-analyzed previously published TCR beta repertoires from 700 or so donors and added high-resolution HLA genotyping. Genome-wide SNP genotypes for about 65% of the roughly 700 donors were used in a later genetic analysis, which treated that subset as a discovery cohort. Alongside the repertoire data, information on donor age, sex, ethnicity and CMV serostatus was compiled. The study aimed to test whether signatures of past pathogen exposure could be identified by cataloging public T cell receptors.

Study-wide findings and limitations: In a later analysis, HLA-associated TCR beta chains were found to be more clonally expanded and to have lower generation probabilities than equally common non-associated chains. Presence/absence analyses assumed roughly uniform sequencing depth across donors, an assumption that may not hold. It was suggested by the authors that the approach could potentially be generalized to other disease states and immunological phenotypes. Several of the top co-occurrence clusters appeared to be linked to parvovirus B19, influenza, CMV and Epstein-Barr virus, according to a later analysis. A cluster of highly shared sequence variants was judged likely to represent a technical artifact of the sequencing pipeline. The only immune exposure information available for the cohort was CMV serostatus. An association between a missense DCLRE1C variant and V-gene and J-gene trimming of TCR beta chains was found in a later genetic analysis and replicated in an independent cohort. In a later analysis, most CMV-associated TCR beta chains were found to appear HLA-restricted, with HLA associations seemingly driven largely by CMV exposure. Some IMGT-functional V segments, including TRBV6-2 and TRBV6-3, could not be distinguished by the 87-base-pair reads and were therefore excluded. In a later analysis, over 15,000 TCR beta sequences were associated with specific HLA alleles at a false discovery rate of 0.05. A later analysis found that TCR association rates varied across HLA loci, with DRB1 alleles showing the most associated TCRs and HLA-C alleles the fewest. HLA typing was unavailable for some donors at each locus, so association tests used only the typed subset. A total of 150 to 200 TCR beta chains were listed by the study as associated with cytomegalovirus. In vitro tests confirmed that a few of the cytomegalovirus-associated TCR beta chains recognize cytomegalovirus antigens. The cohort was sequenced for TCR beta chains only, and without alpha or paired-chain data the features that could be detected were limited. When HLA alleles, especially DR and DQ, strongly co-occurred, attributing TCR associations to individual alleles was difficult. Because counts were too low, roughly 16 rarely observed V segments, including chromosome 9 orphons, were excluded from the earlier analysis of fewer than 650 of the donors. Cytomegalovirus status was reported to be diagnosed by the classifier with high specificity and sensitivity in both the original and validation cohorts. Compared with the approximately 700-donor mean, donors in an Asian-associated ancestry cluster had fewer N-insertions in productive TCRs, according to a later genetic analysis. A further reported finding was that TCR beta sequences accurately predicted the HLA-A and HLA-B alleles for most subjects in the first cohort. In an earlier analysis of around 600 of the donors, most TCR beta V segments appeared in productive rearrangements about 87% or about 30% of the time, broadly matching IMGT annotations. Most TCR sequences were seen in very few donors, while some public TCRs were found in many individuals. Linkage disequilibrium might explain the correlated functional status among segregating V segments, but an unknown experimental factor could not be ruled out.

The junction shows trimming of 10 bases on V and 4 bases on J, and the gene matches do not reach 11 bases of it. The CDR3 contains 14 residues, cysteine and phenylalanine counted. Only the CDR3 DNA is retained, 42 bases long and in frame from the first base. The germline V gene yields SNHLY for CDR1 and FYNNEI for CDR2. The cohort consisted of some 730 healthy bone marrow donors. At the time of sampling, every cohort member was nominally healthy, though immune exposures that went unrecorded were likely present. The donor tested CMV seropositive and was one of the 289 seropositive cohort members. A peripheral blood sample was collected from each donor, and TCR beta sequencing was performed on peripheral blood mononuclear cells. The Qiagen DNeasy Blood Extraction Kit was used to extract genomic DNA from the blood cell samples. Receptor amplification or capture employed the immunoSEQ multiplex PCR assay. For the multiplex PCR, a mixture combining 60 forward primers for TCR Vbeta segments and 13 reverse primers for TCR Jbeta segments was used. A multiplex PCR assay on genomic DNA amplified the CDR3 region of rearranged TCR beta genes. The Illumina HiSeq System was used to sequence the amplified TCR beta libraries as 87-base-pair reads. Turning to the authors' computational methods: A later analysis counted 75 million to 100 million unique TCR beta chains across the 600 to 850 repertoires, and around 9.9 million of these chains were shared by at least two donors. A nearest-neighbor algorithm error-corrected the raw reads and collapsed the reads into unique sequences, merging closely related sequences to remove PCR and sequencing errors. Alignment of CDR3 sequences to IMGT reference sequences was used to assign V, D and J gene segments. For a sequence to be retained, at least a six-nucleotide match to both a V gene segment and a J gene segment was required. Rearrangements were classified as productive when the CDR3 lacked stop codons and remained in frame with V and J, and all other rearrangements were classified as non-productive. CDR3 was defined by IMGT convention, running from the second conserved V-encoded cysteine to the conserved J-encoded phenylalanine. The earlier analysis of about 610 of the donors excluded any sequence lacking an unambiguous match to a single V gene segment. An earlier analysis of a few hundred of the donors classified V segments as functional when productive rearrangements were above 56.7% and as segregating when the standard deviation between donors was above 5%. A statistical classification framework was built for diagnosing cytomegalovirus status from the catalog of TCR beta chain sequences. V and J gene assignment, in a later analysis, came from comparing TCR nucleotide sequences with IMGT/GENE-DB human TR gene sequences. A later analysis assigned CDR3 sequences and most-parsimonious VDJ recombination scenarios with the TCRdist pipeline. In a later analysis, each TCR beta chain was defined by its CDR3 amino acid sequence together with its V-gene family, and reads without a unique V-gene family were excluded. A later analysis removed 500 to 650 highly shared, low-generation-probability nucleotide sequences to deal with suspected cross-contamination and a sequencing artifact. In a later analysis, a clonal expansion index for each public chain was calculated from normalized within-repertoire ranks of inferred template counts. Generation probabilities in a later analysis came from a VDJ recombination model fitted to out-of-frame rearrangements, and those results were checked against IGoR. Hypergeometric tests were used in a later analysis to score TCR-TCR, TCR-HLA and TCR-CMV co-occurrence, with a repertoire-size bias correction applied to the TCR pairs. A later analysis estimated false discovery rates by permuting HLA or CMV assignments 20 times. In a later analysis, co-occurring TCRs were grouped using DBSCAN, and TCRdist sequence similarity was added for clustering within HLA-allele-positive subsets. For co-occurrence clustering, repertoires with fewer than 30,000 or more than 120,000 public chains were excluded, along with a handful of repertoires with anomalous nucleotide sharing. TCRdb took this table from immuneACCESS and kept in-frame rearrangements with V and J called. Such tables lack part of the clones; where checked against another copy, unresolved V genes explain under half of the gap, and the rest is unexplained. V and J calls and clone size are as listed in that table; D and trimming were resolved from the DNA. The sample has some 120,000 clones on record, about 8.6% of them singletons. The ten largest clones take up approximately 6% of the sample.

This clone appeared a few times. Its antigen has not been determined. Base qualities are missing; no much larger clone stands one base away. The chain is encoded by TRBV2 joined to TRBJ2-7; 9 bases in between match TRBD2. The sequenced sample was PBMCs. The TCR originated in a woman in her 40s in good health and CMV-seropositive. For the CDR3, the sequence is CATLPGLARYEQYF. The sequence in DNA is TGTGCCACTTTGCCGGGACTAGCTAGATACGAGCAGTACTTC.